The 28 T cell receptor beta chains given below trace back to one sample, sequenced in a study of cytomegalovirus exposure and HLA in healthy donors. PCR primers comprised 60 Vbeta and 13 Jbeta primers. Repertoires were generated with immunoSEQ multiplex PCR, while TCRdb's copy carries only in-frame clones and drops some. The data hold 150,000 to 200,000 clones, with 87% observed a single time. What was sequenced was PBMCs. The receptors stem from a girl under two years old in good health and CMV-seronegative.

V gene TRBV15 combines with J gene TRBJ2-1, with D possibly TRBD2 on 5 matching bases. CDR3 length: 14 amino acids. V lost 4 bases and J lost 3, with 10 bases in between. In germline, CDR1 is LNHNV, CDR2 YYDKDF (reference sequence). CDR3: CATSNEGYYNEQFF. Here the CDR3 DNA reads TGTGCCACCAGCAACGAGGGCTACTACAATGAGCAGTTCTTC.

V usage is TRBV29-1 and J usage is TRBJ2-5, with D unclear. The CDR3 covers 13 residues. V lost 4 bases and J 3 bases, leaving 12 bases between the germline ends. Germline CDR1 SQVTM, CDR2 ANQGSEA. The DNA for the CDR3 is TGCAGCGTTGGCGCCCGGTTAAAAGAGACCCAGTACTTC. This encodes CSVGARLKETQYF.

The chain uses TRBV4-1 and TRBJ2-2, with D perhaps TRBD2 (6 bases). Per germline, CDR1 MGHRA and CDR2 YSYEKL. V lost 1 base and J 0 bases, leaving 12 bases between the germline ends. The CDR3 is made up of 17 amino acids. The chain's CDR3 is CASSQVEAGPNTGELFF. CDR3 sequence (DNA): TGCGCCAGCAGCCAAGTAGAGGCGGGACCGAACACCGGGGAGCTGTTTTTT.

The chain has TRBV5-1 and TRBJ2-2, with 8 bases fitting TRBD1. Per germline, CDR1 SGHRS and CDR2 YFSETQ. V was clipped by 4 bases and J by 8 bases; unmatched bases: 4. The CDR3 totals 13 residues. In DNA form, the CDR3 reads TGCGCCAGCAGCGCCAGGGGGCAAGGGGAGCTGTTTTTT. Amino acid sequence: CASSARGQGELFF.

This clone appeared a few times. V usage is TRBV11-2 and J usage is TRBJ1-6, with a tentative D call TRBD1 (6 bases). Germline assignment: CDR1 SGHAT and CDR2 FQNNGV. The CDR3 consists of 14 residues. The V end lost 4 bases, the J end lost 7 bases, and 11 bases lay between the germline ends. The CDR3 DNA follows: TGTGCCAGCAGCTCAGGGGTTTCGAATTCACCCCTCCACTTT. Its translation is CASSSGVSNSPLHF.

The chain carries TRBV13 and TRBJ2-3; the D is unclear. V gave up 5 bases and J gave up 2 bases, with 17 bases separating them. Per the germline V gene, CDR1 is PRHDT and CDR2 is FYEKMQ (reference sequence). The CDR3 sequence is 16 residues long. The CDR3: CASSPPHAYVTDTQYF. The CDR3 region has the DNA TGTGCCAGCAGCCCCCCTCACGCGTATGTCACAGATACGCAGTATTTT.

In its sample, this clone was seen once. This chain links TRBV5-6 with TRBJ1-1; maybe TRBD1 (6 bases). Trimming took off 4 bases at V and 0 bases at J, with 13 bases between the two ends. CDR1 SGHDT and CDR2 YYEEEE come from the germline V gene. The CDR3 consists of 15 residues. DNA for the CDR3: TGTGCCAGCAGCCCAGGACAGAAGATGAACACTGAAGCTTTCTTT. Translation gives CASSPGQKMNTEAFF.

This rearrangement joins TRBV5-1 to TRBJ2-5, with TRBD1 matching 10 bases. The CDR3 sequence is 16 residues long. The germline CDR1 and CDR2 sequences are SGHRS and YFSETQ. V trimming: 2 bases; J trimming: 3 bases; junction bases outside the gene matches: 7. The CDR3 region is CASSFRPGQGKETQYF. The CDR3 DNA reads TGCGCCAGCAGCTTTCGTCCGGGACAGGGGAAAGAGACCCAGTACTTC. The full variable domain, completed using reference TRBV5-1 and TRBJ2-5, is KAGVTQTPRYLIKTRGQQVTLSCSPISGHRSVSWYQQTPGQGLQFLFEYFSETQRNKGNFPGRFSGRQFSNSRSEMNVSTLELGDSALYLCASSFRPGQGKETQYFGPGTRLLVL.

This clone was counted a few times. The J gene is TRBJ2-7, the V gene TRBV2; 8 nucleotides align to TRBD2. Germline V lookup: CDR1 SNHLY, CDR2 FYNNEI. Germline trimming cut 5 bases from V and 6 bases from J; bases unmatched to any gene: 9. The CDR3 is 14 residues long. CDR3 DNA: TGTGCCAGCAGTAAGGGGACTAGTTTTTCCGAGCAGTACTTC. Its protein product is CASSKGTSFSEQYF.

The CDR3 nucleotides read TGCGCCAGCAGCTACACCGACAGGGGAAGAGGTTTGGGCTACACCTTC. Residues: CASSYTDRGRGLGYTF. This sequence joins TRBV5-1 and TRBJ1-2, with 8 bases lining up with TRBD1. The V gene's germline CDR1 is SGHRS and CDR2 YFSETQ. CDR3 size: 16 residues. Losses at the gene ends were 3 bases for V and 8 bases for J; bases not matched to a gene: 15. Supplemented by reference TRBV5-1 and TRBJ1-2, the full variable domain reads KAGVTQTPRYLIKTRGQQVTLSCSPISGHRSVSWYQQTPGQGLQFLFEYFSETQRNKGNFPGRFSGRQFSNSRSEMNVSTLELGDSALYLCASSYTDRGRGLGYTFGSGTRLTVV.

The sample holds a few counts of this clone. The chain employs TRBV2 and TRBJ1-2; possible D gene TRBD1, 6 bases. Germline V gene sequence: CDR1 SNHLY, CDR2 FYNNEI. V was cut by 3 bases and J by 5 bases, with 16 bases left in between. This CDR3 contains 15 residues. CDR3 residues: CASSDRGMGSYGYTF. CDR3 nucleotides: TGTGCCAGCAGTGATAGGGGGATGGGGTCTTATGGCTACACCTTC.

This sequence joins TRBV5-4 and TRBJ1-1; D is undetermined. This CDR3 spans 15 amino acids. Germline V gene data show CDR1 as SGHNT and CDR2 as YYREEE (reference sequence). Trimming removed 0 bases from V and 5 bases from J, with 14 bases in between. CDR3 amino acids: CASSLVLGRGTEAFF. As DNA, the CDR3 is TGTGCCAGCAGCTTGGTCCTAGGAAGAGGAACTGAAGCTTTCTTT.

The chain joins TRBV10-1 to TRBJ2-1; 11 bases are shared with TRBD2. This CDR3 region has 17 residues. CDR1 is WNHNN and CDR2 is SYGVQD in the germline V gene (reference sequence). Trimming took 6 bases from V and 6 from J; bases not matched to a gene: 13. The CDR3 here is CASSEDLAGGWGNEQFF. The CDR3 region has the DNA TGCGCCAGCAGCGAGGATCTAGCGGGAGGCTGGGGCAATGAGCAGTTCTTC.

This clone occurred once. V gene TRBV4-2 combines with J gene TRBJ2-2, with 11 bases fitting TRBD2. The junction had 3 bases not matched to a gene; V was cut back by 3 bases and J by 3 bases. Germline assignment: CDR1 LGHNA and CDR2 YNFKEQ. The CDR3 is 16 amino acids. CDR3 residues: CASSHVSGRDTGELFF. In DNA, the CDR3 is TGTGCCAGCAGCCATGTTAGCGGGAGGGACACCGGGGAGCTGTTTTTT.

The chain joins TRBV10-3 to TRBJ2-7; unclear D gene. Germline CDR1 is ENHRY and CDR2 is SYGVKD. The CDR3 is 14 amino acids. Trimming pared 9 bases from V and 5 bases from J, leaving 20 bases between. This CDR3 reads CAIARILPFNEQYF. CDR3 nucleotide sequence: TGTGCCATAGCAAGAATTCTCCCCTTTAACGAGCAGTACTTC.

This clone was counted between two and nine times. This chain links TRBV27 with TRBJ2-7, with 11 bases lining up with TRBD1. V dropped 6 bases and J dropped 7; count of bases not matched to a gene: 14. CDR1 and CDR2 from the germline V gene are MNHEY and SMNVEV (reference sequence). There are 16 residues in the CDR3. CDR3 protein: CASSSLTRTGGEEQYF. The CDR3 DNA reads TGTGCCAGCAGCTCACTAACTAGGACAGGGGGCGAAGAGCAGTACTTC.

This clone came up a few times. The chain joins TRBV19 to TRBJ2-6, with 8 bases identical to TRBD2. Germline V gene data show CDR1 as LNHDA and CDR2 as SQIVND (reference sequence). This CDR3 is 18 amino acids long. J lost 1 base, V lost 5 bases, and 10 bases had no gene match. CDR3 nucleotides: TGTGCCAGTAGTCCCCGGGAGGGGCAAAGATCTGGGGCCAACGTCCTGACTTTC. It is translated as CASSPREGQRSGANVLTF.

The gene calls are TRBV27 and TRBJ2-7; TRBD2 is a possible D gene (5 bases). Between the trimmed V and J ends, which lost 2 bases and 2 bases, there was a span of 13 bases. The CDR3 is 15 residues long. CDR1 and CDR2 from the germline V gene are MNHEY and SMNVEV (reference sequence). The CDR3 protein is CASSLIFRGTYEQYF. As DNA, the CDR3 is TGTGCCAGCAGTTTAATTTTTCGGGGAACCTACGAGCAGTACTTC.

The chain carries TRBV6-6 and TRBJ1-1, with TRBD1 matching over 7 bases. Trimming at V came to 0 bases and at J to 0 bases, leaving 4 bases not matched to a gene. CDR1 is MNHNY and CDR2 is SVGAGI in the germline V gene (reference sequence). This CDR3 comprises 16 residues. In DNA form, the CDR3 reads TGTGCCAGCAGTTACTCTTTACAGGGGTTGAACACTGAAGCTTTCTTT. Translation gives CASSYSLQGLNTEAFF.

The table lists this clone with a count of one. The chain couples TRBV5-1 to TRBJ2-2; D is ambiguous. Trimming removed 4 bases from V and 3 bases from J, with 10 bases in between. The CDR3 covers 14 residues. Germline CDR1 and CDR2: SGHRS and YFSETQ. CDR3 DNA sequence: TGCGCCAGCAGCGATCCGGAGTACACCGGGGAGCTGTTTTTT. It encodes CASSDPEYTGELFF.

The rearrangement uses TRBV7-6 and TRBJ2-3; a possible D gene is TRBD2 (5 bases). Trimming pared 5 bases from V and 1 base from J, leaving 7 bases between. Germline V gene data show CDR1 as SGHVS and CDR2 as FNYEAQ. The CDR3 extends over 13 amino acids. The CDR3: CASSLGGTDTQYF. As DNA, the CDR3 is TGTGCCAGCAGCCTCGGGGGCACAGATACGCAGTATTTT.

Written as DNA, the CDR3 is TGTGCCAGCAGACGGGACTTATACAATGAGCAGTTCTTC. This gives the protein CASRRDLYNEQFF. The chain couples TRBV6-1 to TRBJ2-1, with D maybe TRBD2 (6 bases). Germline assignment: CDR1 MNHNS and CDR2 SASEGT. The CDR3 runs to 13 residues. Trimming removed 6 bases at V and 4 bases at J, with 10 bases between.

This chain uses TRBV21-1 with TRBJ2-7; TRBD2, the table's D call, lacks a check against the DNA. TRBV21-1 constitutes a pseudogene. The CDR3 loop spans 14 amino acids. CDR3 in amino acids: CASAKVEDSYEQYF. The CDR3 nucleotides are TGTGCCAGCGCAAAAGTGGAGGACTCCTACGAGCAGTACTTC.

J is TRBJ2-7 and V is TRBV7-9; D is perhaps TRBD1 (6 bases). V was pared by 4 bases and J by 6 bases, with 10 bases between. This CDR3 contains 12 residues. CDR1 is SEHNR, CDR2 FQNEAQ, per germline (reference sequence). The CDR3 nucleotides are TGTGCCAGCAGCTCAAACAGGGCCGAGCAGTACTTC. Translated, it gives CASSSNRAEQYF. The full variable domain, completed using reference TRBV7-9 and TRBJ2-7, is DTGVSQNPRHKITKRGQNVTFRCDPISEHNRLYWYRQTLGQGPEFLTYFQNEAQLEKSRLLSDRFSAERPKGSFSTLEIQRTEQGDSAMYLCASSSNRAEQYFGPGTRLTVT.

This sequence joins TRBV5-6 and TRBJ2-3; a possible D gene is TRBD1 (5 bases). Germline V CDR1 and CDR2: SGHDT, YYEEEE. This CDR3 has 16 residues. V shed 2 bases and J shed 2 bases, with 15 bases lying between them. The CDR3 DNA reads as TGTGCCAGCAGCTTTCTCTGGCAGGGCCACACAGATACGCAGTATTTT. Translated, it gives CASSFLWQGHTDTQYF.

The chain combines TRBV11-2 with TRBJ2-1, with 9 bases matching TRBD2. Germline V lookup: CDR1 SGHAT, CDR2 FQNNGV. This CDR3 is 16 amino acids long. Trimming cost V 1 base and J 7 bases; bases outside gene matches: 8. The CDR3 loop is CASSLVPSGNWNEQFF. The CDR3 DNA is TGTGCCAGCAGCTTAGTACCTAGCGGGAACTGGAATGAGCAGTTCTTC.

The rearrangement links TRBV10-3 to TRBJ1-4, with 9 bases matching TRBD1. The CDR3 sequence is 13 residues long. The V segment lost 10 bases and the J segment 8 bases; nucleotides outside the gene matches: 8. Germline V gene data show CDR1 as ENHRY and CDR2 as SYGVKD. The CDR3 sequence: CATGQGPGEKLFF. CDR3 nucleotide sequence: TGTGCCACGGGACAGGGACCCGGGGAAAAACTGTTTTTT.

This clone was found a few times. The chain recombines TRBV18 with TRBJ2-1; possibly TRBD1 for D (5 bases). Trimming shortened V by 3 bases and J by 5 bases, and 11 bases separated the two germline ends. The length of the CDR3 is 14 residues. Per the germline V gene, CDR1 is KGHSH and CDR2 is LQKENI. As DNA, the CDR3 is TGTGCCAGCTCACCTACAGGATACGACAATGAGCAGTTCTTC. This gives the protein CASSPTGYDNEQFF.